This note documents a single T cell receptor beta chain sequence. This sample is drawn from a study of neurological immune-mediated disorders. cDNA was made by 5'RACE with 10-nucleotide random UMIs. MiXCR, applied by TCRdb to the 5' RACE reads, yields one record per CDR3 protein. The sample includes tens of thousands of distinct CDR3 sequences, 12% of them seen just once. V lost 4 bases, J lost 7 bases, and 25 bases stayed unmatched. The CDR3 is made up of 20 amino acids. The sequence came from a woman aged 55-69 years with HTLV-1-associated myelopathy (HAM/TSP). The chain combines TRBV12-3 or TRBV12-4 with TRBJ2-5; 9 nucleotides line up with TRBD2. The sequencing sample was made of PBMCs. CDR3: CASSSGGHGTSFSGAGTQYF. The CDR3 region has the DNA TGTGCCAGCAGTTCCGGAGGCCACGGGACTAGCTTTTCTGGGGCGGGGACCCAGTACTTC.